This TCR beta chain was captured by sequencing in a study of siplizumab effects on memory and regulatory T cells. Whole-study results and caveats: Proliferating Tregs taken from siplizumab cultures were not shown to have a confirmed suppressive function. Only a minority of proliferating CD4+ or CD8+ clones had an assignable naive or memory phenotype, with roughly 75-96% lacking one.

The CDR3 has 15 amino acids. Germline assignment: CDR1 SGDLS and CDR2 YYNGEE. The V gene lost 3 bases and the J gene lost 1 base, with 12 bases spanning the gap. On this clone itself: Its antigen is undetermined.

Per-sample assaying covered roughly 93,000 TCR templates. TCRdb's table, derived via immunoSEQ multiplex PCR, lists solely in-frame clones and lacks some. The table has tens of thousands of clones, roughly 94% seen once; the top ten hold roughly 20%. J is TRBJ2-3 and V is TRBV9; tentative D call: TRBD2 (6 bases). The TCR sequence derives from a human donor in good health. Material: CD8+ T cells sorted from blood. CDR3 amino acids: CASSGRDSRTDTQYF. The CDR3 nucleotides read TGTGCCAGCAGCGGCCGGGACTCCCGCACAGATACGCAGTATTTT.